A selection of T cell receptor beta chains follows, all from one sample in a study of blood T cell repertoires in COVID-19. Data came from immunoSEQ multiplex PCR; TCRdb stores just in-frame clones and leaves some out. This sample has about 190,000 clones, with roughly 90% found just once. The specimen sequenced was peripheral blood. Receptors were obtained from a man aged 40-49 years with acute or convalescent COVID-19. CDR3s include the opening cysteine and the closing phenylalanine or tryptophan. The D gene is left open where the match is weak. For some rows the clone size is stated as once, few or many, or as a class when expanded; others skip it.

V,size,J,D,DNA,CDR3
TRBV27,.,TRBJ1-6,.,TGTGCCAGCAGTTTATTCGCTCCGGACACAAGATCTTATAATTCACCCCTCCACTTT,CASSLFAPDTRSYNSPLHF
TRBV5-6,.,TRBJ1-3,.,TGTGCCAGCAGCGGGGGGGACTCACCTGCTGGAAACACCATATATTTT,CASSGGDSPAGNTIYF
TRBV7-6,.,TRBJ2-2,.,TGTGCCAGCAGCTTACCGAGAAACAGACAGGCGAACACCGGGGAGCTGTTTTTT,CASSLPRNRQANTGELFF
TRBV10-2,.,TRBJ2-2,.,TGCGCCAGTACGGTCCTACCGAACACCGGGGAGCTGTTTTTT,CASTVLPNTGELFF
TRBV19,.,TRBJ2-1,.,TGTGCCAGTAGTTTATGGGTAGCTGCAAGCTCCTACAATGAGCAGTTCTTC,CASSLWVAASSYNEQFF
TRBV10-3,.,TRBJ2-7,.,TGTGCCATCACGGACGAGGAACGGGCCCGGGGCGAGCAGTACTTC,CAITDEERARGEQYF
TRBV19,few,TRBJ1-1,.,TGTGCCAGTAGTATAAGTTCGGGGGACGGGACTGAAGCTTTCTTT,CASSISSGDGTEAFF
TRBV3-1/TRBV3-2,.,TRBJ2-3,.,TGTGCCAGCAGCTCAGGGCGATCGGGAGATACGCAGTATTTT,CASSSGRSGDTQYF
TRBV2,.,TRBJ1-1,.,TGTGCCAGCAAAGAACAGGGCACTGAAGCTTTCTTT,CASKEQGTEAFF
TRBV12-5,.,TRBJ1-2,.,TGTGCTAGTGGAATGGACACGGAATCACGTCGGAGAGGCTACACCTTC,CASGMDTESRRRGYTF
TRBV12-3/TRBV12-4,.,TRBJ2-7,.,TGTGCCAGCAGTTTCCTAAGGGGGGAGCAGTACTTC,CASSFLRGEQYF
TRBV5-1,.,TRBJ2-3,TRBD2,TGCGCCAGCAGCCGGGGACTAGCGGGTAGCACAGATACGCAGTATTTT,CASSRGLAGSTDTQYF
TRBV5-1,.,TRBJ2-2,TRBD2,TGCGCCAGCAGATCAGCGGGGGTCCGACCCGGGGAGCTGTTTTTT,CASRSAGVRPGELFF
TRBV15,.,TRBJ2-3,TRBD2,TGTGCCACCAGCGATATCTCAGCGGGGGGGCCGGGAGATACGCAGTATTTT,CATSDISAGGPGDTQYF
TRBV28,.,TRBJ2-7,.,TGTGCCAGCAGCCCGGACAGCTACGAGCAGTACTTC,CASSPDSYEQYF
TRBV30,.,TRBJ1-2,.,TGTGCCTGGAGTGTGATGTCAGGGAATGGGGGGTATGGCTACACCTTC,CAWSVMSGNGGYGYTF
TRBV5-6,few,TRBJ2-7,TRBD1,TGTGCCAGCAGGGAGGAGGGGACAGGGAGAGGCCACGAGCAGTACTTC,CASREEGTGRGHEQYF
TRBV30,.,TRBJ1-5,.,TGTGCCTGGAGCCATAACAGGTTTAGCAATCAGCCCCAGCATTTT,CAWSHNRFSNQPQHF
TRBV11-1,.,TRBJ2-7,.,TGTGCCAGCAGCTTAGGGGCGGCAGGGCAGTACGAGCAGTACTTC,CASSLGAAGQYEQYF
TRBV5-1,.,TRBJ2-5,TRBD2,TGCGCCAGCAGCTTGGCGGGGGGGGAGACCCAGTACTTC,CASSLAGGETQYF
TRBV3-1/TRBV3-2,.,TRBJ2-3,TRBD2,TGTGCCAGCAGCCACCCCGGTCTAGCGGGGGCCGGCACAGATACGCAGTATTTT,CASSHPGLAGAGTDTQYF
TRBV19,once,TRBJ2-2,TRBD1,TGTGCCAGTAGCCGACTCCGGACAGGGCTCTTGAACACCGGGGAGCTGTTTTTT,CASSRLRTGLLNTGELFF
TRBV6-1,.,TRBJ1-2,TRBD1,TGTGCCAGCAGTGAAAGGAGGGGGCATCCTTTCTATGGCTACACCTTC,CASSERRGHPFYGYTF
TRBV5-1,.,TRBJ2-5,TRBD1,TGCGCCAGCAGCGCCGGACAGGGTACAGCGACCCAGTACTTC,CASSAGQGTATQYF
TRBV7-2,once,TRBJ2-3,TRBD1,TGTGCCAGCAGATGGACAGGGTTTCGGACAGATACGCAGTATTTT,CASRWTGFRTDTQYF
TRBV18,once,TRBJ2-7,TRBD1,TGTGCCAGCTCCCCTGGGACAGGGAGGAATTACGAGCAGTACTTC,CASSPGTGRNYEQYF
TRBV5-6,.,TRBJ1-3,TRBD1,TGTGCCAGCAGTCCTCTGGGGACAGGGCGCTCTGGAAACACCATATATTTT,CASSPLGTGRSGNTIYF
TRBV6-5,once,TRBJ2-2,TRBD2,TGTGCCAGCCAGCTGATAGCGGGGCCCGGGGAGCTGTTTTTT,CASQLIAGPGELFF
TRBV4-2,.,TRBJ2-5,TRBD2,TGTGCCAGCAGCCAACCCGGACTAGCGGGGGGGCCGGGCGAGACCCAGTACTTC,CASSQPGLAGGPGETQYF
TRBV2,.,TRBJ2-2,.,TGTGCCAGCAGGACTACAGGGTTAACCGGGGAGCTGTTTTTT,CASRTTGLTGELFF
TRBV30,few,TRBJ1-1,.,TGTGCCTGGAGCACGTCCCGGACTGGGAACACTGAAGCTTTCTTT,CAWSTSRTGNTEAFF
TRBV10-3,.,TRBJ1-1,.,TGTGCCATCAACCAGGGGCCGAACACTGAAGCTTTCTTT,CAINQGPNTEAFF
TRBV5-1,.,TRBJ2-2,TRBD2,TGCGCCAGCAGCTTGGGCGGCGGGGGGACCGGGGAGCTGTTTTTT,CASSLGGGGTGELFF
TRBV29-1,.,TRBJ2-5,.,TGCAGCGTTGAAGGGGATCTGGGAGGTGGGGACCAAGAGACCCAGTACTTC,CSVEGDLGGGDQETQYF
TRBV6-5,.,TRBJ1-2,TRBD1,TGTGCCAGCAGATCAGGGGGCTATGGCTACACCTTC,CASRSGGYGYTF
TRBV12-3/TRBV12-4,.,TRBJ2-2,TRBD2,TGTGCCAGCAGTGGACTAGCTGGGGAGGAGCTGTTTTTT,CASSGLAGEELFF
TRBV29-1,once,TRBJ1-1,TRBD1,TGCAGCGTTGCTTTCACCGCCGACAGGGTACGTTCTTTCTTT,CSVAFTADRVRSFF
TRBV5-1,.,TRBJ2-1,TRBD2,TGCGCCAGCAGCTTGCTAAGGGGACTAGCGGGGAATGAGCAGTTCTTC,CASSLLRGLAGNEQFF
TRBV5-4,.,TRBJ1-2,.,TGTGCCAGCAGCTTGGAAACTGGAGTGTATGGCTACACCTTC,CASSLETGVYGYTF
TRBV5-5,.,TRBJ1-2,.,TGTGCCAGCAGCTTGGAGGTCGGACAACCCTATGGCTACACCTTC,CASSLEVGQPYGYTF
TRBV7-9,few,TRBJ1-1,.,TGTGCCAGCAGGAAAGCAGGGACTTTCACTGAAGCTTTCTTT,CASRKAGTFTEAFF
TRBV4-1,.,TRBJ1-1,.,TGCGCCAGCAGCCCTTCACAGGGCGAAAACACTGAAGCTTTCTTT,CASSPSQGENTEAFF
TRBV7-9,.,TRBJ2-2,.,TGTGCCAGCAGCTTAGCTCTACCCACGAACACCGGGGAGCTGTTTTTT,CASSLALPTNTGELFF
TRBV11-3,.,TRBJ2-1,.,TGTGCCAGCAGCTTAGTCAGGGGCAATGAGCAGTTCTTC,CASSLVRGNEQFF
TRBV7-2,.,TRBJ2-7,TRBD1,TGTGCCAGCAGCTTAGATGGGACAGGGAGGTACGAGCAGTACTTC,CASSLDGTGRYEQYF
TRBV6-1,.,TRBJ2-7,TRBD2,TGTGCCAGCAGTGAGGGGGGGACCCGCCTCGAGCAGTACTTC,CASSEGGTRLEQYF